One sample yielded the 3 T cell receptor beta chains listed below, sequenced in a study of CD8 T cells in Susac syndrome (dated by TCRdb to between 2018 and 2021). The library was generated by the immunoSEQ multiplex PCR assay. RNA was extracted using the RNeasy kit, and roughly 0.45 to 1 ug of the RNA was reverse transcribed with random hexamers. TCRdb reprocessing: public reads trimmed at Q25 with fastp, clones called with MiXCR, in-frame beta chains kept. Every distinct CDR3 protein forms one entry, paired with its most common genes and DNA. This sample has around 25,000 distinct CDR3 sequences in its table, and 80% to 95% of those were observed once. The ten largest clones represent approximately 0.62% of the sample. Sequences were obtained from CD8+ T cells from PBMCs. All receptors derive from a human donor with Susac syndrome.

This clonotype was counted a single time. V gene TRBV28 combines with J gene TRBJ2-7; D is uncertain. CDR3 length: 12 amino acids. Deletions cut 2 bases from V and 3 bases from J, with 5 bases between. The V gene's germline CDR1 is MDHEN and CDR2 SYDVKM. CDR3 in amino acids: CASSLSGYEQYF. The CDR3 coding sequence is TGTGCCAGCAGTTTAAGTGGCTACGAGCAGTACTTC.

The chain joins TRBV14 to TRBJ2-7; D is undetermined. The ends were cut back, 4 bases at V and 2 bases at J, with 6 bases in the middle. The CDR3 runs 12 residues. Germline V gene data show CDR1 as SGHDN and CDR2 as FVKESK. The CDR3 here is CASSRTPYEQYF. In DNA, the CDR3 is TGTGCCAGCAGCCGCACACCCTACGAGCAGTACTTC.

This chain connects TRBV6-5 to TRBJ2-3; D uncertain. The germline CDR1 and CDR2 sequences are MNHEY and SVGAGI. The CDR3 has 13 residues. Deletions cut 2 bases from V and 4 bases from J, with 7 bases between. The CDR3 loop is CASSYRNSDTQYF. The CDR3, as DNA: TGTGCCAGCAGTTACAGGAACTCAGATACGCAGTATTTT.